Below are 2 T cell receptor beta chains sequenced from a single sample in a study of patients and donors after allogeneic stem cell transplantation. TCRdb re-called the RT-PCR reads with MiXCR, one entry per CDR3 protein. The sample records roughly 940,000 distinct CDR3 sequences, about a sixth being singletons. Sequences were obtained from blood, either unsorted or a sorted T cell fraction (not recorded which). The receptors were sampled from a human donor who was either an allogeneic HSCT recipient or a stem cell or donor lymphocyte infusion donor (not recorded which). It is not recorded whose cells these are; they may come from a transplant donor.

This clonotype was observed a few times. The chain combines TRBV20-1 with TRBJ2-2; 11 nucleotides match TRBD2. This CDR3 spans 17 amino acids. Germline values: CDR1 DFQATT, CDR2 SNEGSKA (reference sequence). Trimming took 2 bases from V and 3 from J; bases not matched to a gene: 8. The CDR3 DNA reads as TGCAGTGCTAGACCTTCTAGCGGGAGGCCCCACACCGGGGAGCTGTTTTTT. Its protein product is CSARPSSGRPHTGELFF.

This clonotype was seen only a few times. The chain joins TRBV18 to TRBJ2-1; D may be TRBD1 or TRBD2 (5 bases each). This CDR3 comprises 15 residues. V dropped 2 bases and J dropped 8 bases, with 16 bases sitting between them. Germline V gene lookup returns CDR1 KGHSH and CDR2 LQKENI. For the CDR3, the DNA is TGTGCCAGCTCACCATTCGGGGACCTCTCGGATGAGCAGTTCTTC. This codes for CASSPFGDLSDEQFF.